This T cell receptor (beta chain) is from a study of T cell changes during pregnancy in multiple sclerosis. V was cut by 5 bases and J by 2 bases, with 11 bases left in between. The V gene's germline CDR1 is SGHTA and CDR2 FQGNSA. The CDR3 has 14 amino acids. TCRdb's table, derived via immunoSEQ multiplex PCR, lists solely in-frame clones and lacks some. The sample shows just over 80,000 clones, 90% to 95% of them seen only once. This specimen consisted of peripheral blood, obtained in the second trimester of pregnancy. This chain links TRBV7-2 with TRBJ2-3; D is ambiguous. The sequence derives from a female donor with multiple sclerosis, enrolled in a pregnancy study. CDR3 loop: CASSTWASTDTQYF. The CDR3 bases are TGTGCCAGCAGCACCTGGGCGTCCACAGATACGCAGTATTTT. Full variable domain (rest looked up from reference TRBV7-2 and TRBJ2-3): GAGVSQSPSNKVTEKGKDVELRCDPISGHTALYWYRQSLGQGLEFLIYFQGNSAPDKSGLPSDRFSAERTGGSVSTLTIQRTQQEDSAVYLCASSTWASTDTQYFGPGTRLTVL.